This TCR beta chain originates from a study of long-term antiretroviral therapy in people with HIV. Whole-study findings and limits: Repertoires from HIV showed CDR3 length ranges narrower than those of controls.

This clone has just a few counts. Its antigen is unknown. The study used samples holding 1-10 million cryopreserved PBMC before DNA extraction. Survey-level resolution applied to immunoSEQ assay v3.0. Measured with immunoSEQ multiplex PCR; TCRdb has only the in-frame clones, and not every one. The data contain almost 20,000 clones, 80% of them singletons. V dropped 2 bases and J dropped 0 bases, with 8 bases sitting between them. This CDR3 comprises 14 residues. CDR1 and CDR2 (germline): MNHEY, SMNVEV (reference sequence). The source material was unsorted PBMCs, sampled 0.2 years after starting antiretroviral therapy. The chain employs TRBV27 and TRBJ2-7; D unclear. This receptor was identified in a middle-aged woman with HIV. CDR3 in amino acids: CASSLKEYSYEQYF. Written as DNA, the CDR3 is TGTGCCAGCAGTTTAAAGGAATACTCCTACGAGCAGTACTTC.